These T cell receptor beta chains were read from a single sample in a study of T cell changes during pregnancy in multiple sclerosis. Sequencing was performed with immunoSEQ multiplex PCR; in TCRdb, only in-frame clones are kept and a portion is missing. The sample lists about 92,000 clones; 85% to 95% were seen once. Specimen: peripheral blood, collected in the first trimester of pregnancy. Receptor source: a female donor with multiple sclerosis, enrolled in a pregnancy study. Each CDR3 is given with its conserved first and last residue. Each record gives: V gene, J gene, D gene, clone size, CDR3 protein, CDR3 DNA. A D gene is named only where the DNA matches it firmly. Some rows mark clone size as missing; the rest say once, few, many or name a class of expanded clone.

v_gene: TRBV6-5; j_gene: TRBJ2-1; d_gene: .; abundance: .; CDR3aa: CASSYTPGLYYNEQFF; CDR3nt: TGTGCCAGCAGTTACACGCCGGGACTTTACTACAATGAGCAGTTCTTC
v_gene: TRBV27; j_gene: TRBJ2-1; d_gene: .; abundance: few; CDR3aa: CASRDRSWEQFF; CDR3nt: TGTGCCAGCAGAGACAGGTCGTGGGAGCAGTTCTTC
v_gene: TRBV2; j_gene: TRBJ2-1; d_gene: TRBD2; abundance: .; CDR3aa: CASNILAGGGYNEQFF; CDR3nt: TGTGCCAGCAACATTCTAGCGGGAGGTGGGTACAATGAGCAGTTCTTC
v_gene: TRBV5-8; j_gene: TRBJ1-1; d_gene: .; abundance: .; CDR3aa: CASSLFSAGPREAFF; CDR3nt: TGTGCCAGCAGCTTGTTTAGTGCAGGTCCCCGAGAAGCTTTCTTT
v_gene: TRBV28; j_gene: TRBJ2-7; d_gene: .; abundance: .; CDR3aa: CASRGGSSYEQYF; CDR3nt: TGTGCCAGCAGGGGTGGGAGCTCCTACGAGCAGTACTTC
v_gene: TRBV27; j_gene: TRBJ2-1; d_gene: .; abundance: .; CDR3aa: CASSLSDTYNEQFF; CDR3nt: TGTGCCAGCAGTTTATCGGACACTTACAATGAGCAGTTCTTC
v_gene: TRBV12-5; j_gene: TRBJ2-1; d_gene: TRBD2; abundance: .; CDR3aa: CASAPGLANHNEQFF; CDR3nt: TGTGCTAGTGCTCCGGGACTAGCGAACCACAATGAGCAGTTCTTC
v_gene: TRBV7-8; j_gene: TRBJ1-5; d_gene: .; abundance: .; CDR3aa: CASSLDRVGQPQHF; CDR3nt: TGTGCCAGCAGCTTAGACAGGGTTGGACAGCCCCAGCATTTT
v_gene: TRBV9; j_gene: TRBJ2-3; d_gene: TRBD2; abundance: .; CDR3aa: CASSGFNGRSDTQYF; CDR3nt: TGTGCCAGCAGCGGATTTAACGGGAGGTCAGATACGCAGTATTTT
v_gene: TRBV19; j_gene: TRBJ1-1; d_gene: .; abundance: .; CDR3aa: CASSEGLPDKKNTEAFF; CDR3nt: TGTGCCAGTAGTGAGGGTTTACCAGACAAGAAGAACACTGAAGCTTTCTTT
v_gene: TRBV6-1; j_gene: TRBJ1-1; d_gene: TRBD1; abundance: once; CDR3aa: CASTRDRMAFF; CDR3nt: TGTGCCAGCACCAGGGACAGGATGGCTTTCTTT
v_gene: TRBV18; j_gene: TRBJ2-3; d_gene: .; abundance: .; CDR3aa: CASSPPDRSSTDTQYF; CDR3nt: TGTGCCAGCTCACCTCCGGACAGATCTAGCACAGATACGCAGTATTTT
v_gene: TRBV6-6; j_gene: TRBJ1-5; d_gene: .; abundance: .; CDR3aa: CASSYSRENQPQHF; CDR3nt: TGTGCCAGCAGTTACTCTCGGGAAAATCAGCCCCAGCATTTT
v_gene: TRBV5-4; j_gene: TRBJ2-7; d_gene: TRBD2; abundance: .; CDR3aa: CASSLGPTLSGRAYEQYF; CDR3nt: TGTGCCAGCAGCTTGGGCCCAACCCTAAGCGGGAGGGCCTACGAGCAGTACTTC